This entry lists 15 T cell receptor beta chains sequenced from one sample in a study of cytomegalovirus exposure and HLA in healthy donors. Method: immunoSEQ multiplex PCR; TCRdb's copy keeps in-frame clones and lacks some. The sample has 160,000 or so clones, almost 85% seen once; the top ten hold 10% to 13%. Sequencing was performed on PBMCs. Receptors originate from a man between 25 and 39 years old in good health and CMV-seropositive.

The CDR3 coding sequence is TGTGCCAGCTCCTTGACAGGGGGTAGCAATCAGCCCCAGCATTTT. This sequence encodes CASSLTGGSNQPQHF. This chain uses TRBV18 with TRBJ1-5; TRBD1 aligns across 9 bases. V lost 6 bases, J lost 0 bases, and 3 bases stayed unmatched. CDR1 is KGHSH and CDR2 is LQKENI in the germline V gene. The CDR3 consists of 15 residues.

This chain joins TRBV7-8 and TRBJ2-5; D is perhaps TRBD1 (6 bases). V lost 3 bases, J lost 0 bases, and 8 bases lay in between. Germline CDR1 and CDR2: SGHVS and FQNEAQ. CDR3 length: 14 residues. The CDR3 protein is CASSFRDNQETQYF. CDR3 in DNA: TGTGCCAGCAGCTTCAGGGACAACCAAGAGACCCAGTACTTC.

The rearrangement uses TRBV7-3 and TRBJ2-2, with 8 bases matching TRBD1. This CDR3 has 15 amino acids. Germline assignment: CDR1 SGHTA and CDR2 FQGTGA. V lost 2 bases and J lost 6; bases outside the gene matches: 5. DNA for the CDR3: TGTGCCAGCAGCTTACTCACAGGGGGAGCCGGGGAGCTGTTTTTT. It translates to CASSLLTGGAGELFF.

The chain employs TRBV4-1 and TRBJ2-7; D is unclear. V was pared by 2 bases and J by 4 bases, with 24 bases between. The CDR3 is 18 amino acids. Germline CDR1 reads MGHRA; CDR2 reads YSYEKL. In DNA, the CDR3 is TGCGCCAGCAGCCAATTAGGAGAAACGGAGCCCGGCTTTTACGAGCAGTACTTC. Protein: CASSQLGETEPGFYEQYF.

V usage is TRBV30 and J usage is TRBJ1-1; weak D call: TRBD1 (5 bases). V dropped 1 base and J dropped 7 bases, with 10 bases sitting between them. This CDR3 has 12 residues. Germline V lookup: CDR1 GTSNPN, CDR2 SVGIG (reference sequence). The CDR3 sequence is CAWSDQGLEAFF. As DNA, the CDR3 is TGTGCCTGGAGTGACCAGGGACTTGAAGCTTTCTTT.

The chain combines TRBV18 with TRBJ2-7; D is perhaps TRBD2 (6 bases). The germline gives CDR1 KGHSH, CDR2 LQKENI. With 2 bases removed from V and 2 bases from J, the gap between germline ends came to 13 bases. CDR3 length: 15 amino acids. The DNA of the CDR3 is TGTGCCAGCTCACCAGCGGGGTTACCGACCTACGAGCAGTACTTC. This translates into CASSPAGLPTYEQYF.

This chain joins TRBV7-6 and TRBJ2-7; 7 bases fit TRBD1. The CDR3 runs 15 residues. The trim removed 0 bases at V and 3 bases at J, leaving 5 bases unmatched. Germline values: CDR1 SGHVS, CDR2 FNYEAQ. The CDR3 loop reads CASSLARGGHYEQYF. In DNA, the CDR3 is TGTGCCAGCAGCTTAGCGAGAGGGGGCCACTACGAGCAGTACTTC. Supplemented by reference TRBV7-6 and TRBJ2-7, the full variable domain reads GAGVSQSPRYKVTKRGQDVALRCDPISGHVSLYWYRQALGQGPEFLTYFNYEAQQDKSGLPNDRFSAERPEGSISTLTIQRTEQRDSAMYRCASSLARGGHYEQYFGPGTRLTVT.

This clone was detected only once. The rearrangement links TRBV2 to TRBJ1-4, with 7 bases that match TRBD1. This CDR3 comprises 16 residues. Germline V gene data show CDR1 as SNHLY and CDR2 as FYNNEI. With V trimmed by 4 bases and J by 3 bases, 8 bases remained unmatched. CDR3 DNA sequence: TGTGCCAGCAGTGCAGGACAGGAAGGCCCTAATGAAAAACTGTTTTTT. Residues: CASSAGQEGPNEKLFF.

This clone was found a few times. The chain recombines TRBV28 with TRBJ1-2; D remains unclear. The CDR3 loop spans 12 amino acids. V lost 2 bases, J lost 8 bases, and 9 bases lay in between. Germline V gene sequence: CDR1 MDHEN, CDR2 SYDVKM. The CDR3, as DNA: TGTGCCAGCAGTTTAAATAACGCGGGCTACACCTTC. Protein product: CASSLNNAGYTF.

J is TRBJ1-1 and V is TRBV5-1; D uncertain. This CDR3 has 13 amino acids. The germline gives CDR1 SGHRS, CDR2 YFSETQ. Trimming took 4 bases from V and 4 from J, leaving 11 bases between them. In DNA form, the CDR3 reads TGCGCCAGCAGCCTAAGCATAGCCACTGAAGCTTTCTTT. Translating gives CASSLSIATEAFF.

The genes are TRBV7-8 and TRBJ1-5; D might be TRBD1 (5 bases). Germline CDR1 reads SGHVS; CDR2 reads FQNEAQ. The CDR3 totals 16 residues. Trimming stripped 5 bases from V and 1 base from J, with 15 bases between. The CDR3 DNA reads TGTGCCAGCAGCCCCTACGGGGGGAGCAGCAATCAGCCCCAGCATTTT. This sequence encodes CASSPYGGSSNQPQHF.

The chain combines TRBV18 with TRBJ2-7, with 9 bases identical to TRBD1. Per germline, CDR1 KGHSH and CDR2 LQKENI. Unmatched junction bases numbered 5, after V lost 3 bases and J lost 2 bases. The CDR3 loop spans 15 amino acids. The CDR3 nucleotides read TGTGCCAGCTCACCGGCCGGGACAGGGACCTACGAGCAGTACTTC. Protein product: CASSPAGTGTYEQYF.

The chain recombines TRBV19 with TRBJ2-2; 7 nucleotides line up with TRBD1. Germline assignment: CDR1 LNHDA and CDR2 SQIVND (reference sequence). The CDR3 has 15 residues. V dropped 7 bases and J dropped 1; count of bases not matched to a gene: 6. DNA of the CDR3: TGTGCCAGTAAGAGGGACAGTCGGAACACCGGGGAGCTGTTTTTT. This encodes CASKRDSRNTGELFF. Drawing the rest from reference TRBV19 and TRBJ2-2, the complete variable domain is DGGITQSPKYLFRKEGQNVTLSCEQNLNHDAMYWYRQDPGQGLRLIYYSQIVNDFQKGDIAEGYSVSREKKESFPLTVTSAQKNPTAFYLCASKRDSRNTGELFFGEGSRLTVL.

This sequence joins TRBV5-6 and TRBJ2-3; 12 bases are a match to TRBD2. Germline values: CDR1 SGHDT, CDR2 YYEEEE. This CDR3 contains 17 residues. The V segment lost 5 bases and the J segment 4 bases; nucleotides outside the gene matches: 11. CDR3 nucleotide sequence: TGTGCCAGCAGTTCACTAGCGGGAGGTCGTCTTCCAGATACGCAGTATTTT. The encoded protein is CASSSLAGGRLPDTQYF.

This clone was observed a single time. V gene TRBV5-1 combines with J gene TRBJ1-4; D not certain. The ends were cut back, 0 bases at V and 5 bases at J, with 14 bases in the middle. In germline, CDR1 is SGHRS, CDR2 YFSETQ. The length of the CDR3 is 16 residues. DNA for the CDR3: TGCGCCAGCAGCTTGGATGGCCAGGCATCGAATGAAAAACTGTTTTTT. As protein: CASSLDGQASNEKLFF.